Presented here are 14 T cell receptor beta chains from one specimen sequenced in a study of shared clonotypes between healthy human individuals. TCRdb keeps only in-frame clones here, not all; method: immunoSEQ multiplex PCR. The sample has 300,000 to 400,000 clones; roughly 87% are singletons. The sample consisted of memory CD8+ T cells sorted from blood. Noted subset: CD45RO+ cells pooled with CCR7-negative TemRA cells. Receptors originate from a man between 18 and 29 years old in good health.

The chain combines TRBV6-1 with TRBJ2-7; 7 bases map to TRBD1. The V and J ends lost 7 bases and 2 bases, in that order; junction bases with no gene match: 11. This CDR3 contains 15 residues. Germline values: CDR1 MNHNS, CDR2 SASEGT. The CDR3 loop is CASIPTGIITYEQYF. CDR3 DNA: TGTGCCAGCATTCCGACAGGGATCATCACCTACGAGCAGTACTTC.

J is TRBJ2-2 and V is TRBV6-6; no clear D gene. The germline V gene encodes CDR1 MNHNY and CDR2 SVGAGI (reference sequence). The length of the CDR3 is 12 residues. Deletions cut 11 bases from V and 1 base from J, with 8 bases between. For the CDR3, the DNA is TGTGCCTCCGAACAGAACACCGGGGAGCTGTTTTTT. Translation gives CASEQNTGELFF.

CDR3 sequence reads: CASSPRRGQGEGGNTEAFF. The CDR3 DNA is TGTGCCAGCAGCCCACGAAGGGGGCAGGGGGAAGGGGGGAACACTGAAGCTTTCTTT. The chain uses TRBV9 and TRBJ1-1; 7 bases are a match to TRBD1. In germline, CDR1 is SGDLS, CDR2 YYNGEE. This CDR3 spans 19 amino acids. Unmatched junction bases numbered 19, after V lost 4 bases and J lost 1 base.

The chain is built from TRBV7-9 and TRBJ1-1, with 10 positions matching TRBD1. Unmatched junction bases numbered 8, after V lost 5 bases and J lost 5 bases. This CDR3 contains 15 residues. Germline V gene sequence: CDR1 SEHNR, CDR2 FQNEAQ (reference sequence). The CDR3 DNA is TGTGCCAGCAGCCCCCCCGGGACAGGGGTAACTGAAGCTTTCTTT. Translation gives CASSPPGTGVTEAFF. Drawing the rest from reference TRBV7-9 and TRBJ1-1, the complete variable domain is DTGVSQNPRHKITKRGQNVTFRCDPISEHNRLYWYRQTLGQGPEFLTYFQNEAQLEKSRLLSDRFSAERPKGSFSTLEIQRTEQGDSAMYLCASSPPGTGVTEAFFGQGTRLTVV.

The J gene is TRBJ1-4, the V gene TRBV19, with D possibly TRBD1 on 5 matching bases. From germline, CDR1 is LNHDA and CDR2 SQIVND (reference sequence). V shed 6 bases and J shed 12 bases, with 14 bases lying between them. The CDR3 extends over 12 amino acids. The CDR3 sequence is CASSQAGTELFF. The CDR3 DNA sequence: TGTGCCAGTAGCCAGGCAGGGACCGAACTGTTTTTT.

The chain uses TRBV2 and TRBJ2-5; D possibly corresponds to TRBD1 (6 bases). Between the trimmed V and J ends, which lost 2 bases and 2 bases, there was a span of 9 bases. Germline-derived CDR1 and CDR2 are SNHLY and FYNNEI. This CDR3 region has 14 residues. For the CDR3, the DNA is TGTGCCAGCAGTGAATGGACAGCACAAGAGACCCAGTACTTC. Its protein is CASSEWTAQETQYF.

The DNA for the CDR3 is TGTGCCAGCAGATTGGGGGTAACGACTGAAGCTTTCTTT. Its translation is CASRLGVTTEAFF. The V call is TRBV7-8, the J call TRBJ1-1; possible D gene TRBD1, 5 bases. V was cut by 6 bases and J by 5 bases, with 13 bases left in between. The CDR3 loop spans 13 amino acids. The germline V gene encodes CDR1 SGHVS and CDR2 FQNEAQ.

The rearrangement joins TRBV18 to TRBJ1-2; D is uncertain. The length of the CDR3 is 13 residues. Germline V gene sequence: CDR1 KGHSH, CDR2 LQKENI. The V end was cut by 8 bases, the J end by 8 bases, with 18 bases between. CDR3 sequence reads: CASPREQRGGYTF. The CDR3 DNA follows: TGTGCCAGCCCTCGGGAGCAGCGTGGGGGCTACACCTTC.

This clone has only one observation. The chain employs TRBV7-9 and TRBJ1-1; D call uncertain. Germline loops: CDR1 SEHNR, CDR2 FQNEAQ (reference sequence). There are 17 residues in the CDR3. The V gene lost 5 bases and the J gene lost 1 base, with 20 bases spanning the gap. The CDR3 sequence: CASSPHPGRSANTEAFF. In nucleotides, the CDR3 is TGTGCCAGCAGCCCCCATCCGGGGAGGTCGGCGAACACTGAAGCTTTCTTT. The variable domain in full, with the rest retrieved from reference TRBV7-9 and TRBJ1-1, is DTGVSQNPRHKITKRGQNVTFRCDPISEHNRLYWYRQTLGQGPEFLTYFQNEAQLEKSRLLSDRFSAERPKGSFSTLEIQRTEQGDSAMYLCASSPHPGRSANTEAFFGQGTRLTVV.

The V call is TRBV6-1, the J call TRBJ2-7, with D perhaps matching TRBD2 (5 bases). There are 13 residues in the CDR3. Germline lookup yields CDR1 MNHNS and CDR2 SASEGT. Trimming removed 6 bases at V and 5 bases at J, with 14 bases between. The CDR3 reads CASRTEAAHEQYF. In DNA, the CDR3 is TGTGCCAGCAGAACGGAGGCAGCTCACGAGCAGTACTTC.

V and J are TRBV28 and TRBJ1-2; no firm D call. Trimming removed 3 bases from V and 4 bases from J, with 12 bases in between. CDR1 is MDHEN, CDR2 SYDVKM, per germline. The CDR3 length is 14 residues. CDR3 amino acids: CASSLEEDFYGYTF. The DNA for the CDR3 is TGTGCCAGCAGTTTGGAGGAGGATTTCTATGGCTACACCTTC.

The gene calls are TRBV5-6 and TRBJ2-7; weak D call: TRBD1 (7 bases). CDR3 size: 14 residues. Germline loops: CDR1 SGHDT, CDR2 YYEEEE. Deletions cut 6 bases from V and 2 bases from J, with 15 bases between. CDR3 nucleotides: TGTGCCAGCATCCACCGGGGGACAGCCTACGAGCAGTACTTC. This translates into CASIHRGTAYEQYF.

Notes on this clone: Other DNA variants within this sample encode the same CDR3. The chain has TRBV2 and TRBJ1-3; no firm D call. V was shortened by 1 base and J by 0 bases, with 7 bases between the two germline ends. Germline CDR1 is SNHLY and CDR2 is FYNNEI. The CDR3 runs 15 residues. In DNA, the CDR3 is TGTGCCAGCAGTGAAGGACGGAGCTCTGGAAACACCATATATTTT. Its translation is CASSEGRSSGNTIYF.

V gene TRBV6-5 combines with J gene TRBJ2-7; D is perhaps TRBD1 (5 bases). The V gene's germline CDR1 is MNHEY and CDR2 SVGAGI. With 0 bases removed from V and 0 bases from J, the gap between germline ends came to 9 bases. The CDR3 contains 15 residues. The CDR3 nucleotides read TGTGCCAGCAGTTACTCAGGGGAAAGCTCCTACGAGCAGTACTTC. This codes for CASSYSGESSYEQYF.